The 30 T cell receptor beta chains below all came from one sample that was sequenced in a study of CD8 T cells in Susac syndrome. RNA amounts of roughly 0.5 to 1 ug underwent reverse transcription with random hexamers. MiXCR, applied by TCRdb to the immunoSEQ multiplex PCR reads, yields one record per CDR3 protein. The data show approximately 120,000 distinct CDR3 sequences, 80% to 95% seen once. The source material was CD4+ T cells from PBMCs. The origin of the receptors is a human donor in good health.

V is TRBV7-8 and J is TRBJ2-2, with D unclear. The V and J ends lost 5 bases and 0 bases respectively, with 16 bases between them. The CDR3 totals 17 residues. Germline V gene sequence: CDR1 SGHVS, CDR2 FQNEAQ. CDR3 protein: CASSRRAALTNTGELFF. The CDR3 coding sequence is TGTGCCAGCAGCCGCCGGGCGGCCCTCACGAACACCGGGGAGCTGTTTTTT.

The rearrangement joins TRBV2 to TRBJ1-5, with 9 bases that match TRBD1. The CDR3 runs to 14 residues. CDR1 and CDR2 from the germline V gene are SNHLY and FYNNEI. The trim removed 8 bases at V and 5 bases at J, leaving 7 bases unmatched. The CDR3 loop reads CASRPGQGHQPQHF. For the CDR3, the DNA is TGTGCCAGCCGACCGGGACAGGGTCATCAGCCCCAGCATTTT.

J is TRBJ2-1 and V is TRBV11-1, with 10 bases fitting TRBD1. The CDR3 totals 20 residues. Germline loops: CDR1 SGHAT, CDR2 FQDESV (reference sequence). The junction had 16 bases not matched to a gene; V was cut back by 5 bases and J by 0 bases. The CDR3 region has the DNA TGTGCCAGCAGCCCCTCGGCGGGACAGGGGAGTTGGGTCTCCTACAATGAGCAGTTCTTC. This translates into CASSPSAGQGSWVSYNEQFF.

The chain combines TRBV5-1 with TRBJ1-2, with D perhaps matching TRBD1 (5 bases). The CDR3 runs to 14 residues. V dropped 0 bases and J dropped 7 bases, with 13 bases sitting between them. Germline V gives CDR1 SGHRS, CDR2 YFSETQ. CDR3 DNA: TGCGCCAGCAGCTTGGCCCAGGGTGCCGGTGGCTACACCTTC. Translating gives CASSLAQGAGGYTF.

The gene calls are TRBV7-3 and TRBJ2-5, with 8 positions matching TRBD1. Germline V gene lookup returns CDR1 SGHTA and CDR2 FQGTGA. With 1 base clipped from V and 1 base from J, the junction kept 5 bases outside the gene matches. The CDR3 sequence is 16 residues long. The CDR3 nucleotides are TGTGCCAGCAGCTTAAGCTCAGGGGGCTTCCAAGAGACCCAGTACTTC. Translated: CASSLSSGGFQETQYF.

This clonotype was recorded only once. The genes are TRBV27 and TRBJ1-5; D possibly corresponds to TRBD1 (5 bases). CDR1 is MNHEY and CDR2 is SMNVEV in the germline V gene (reference sequence). The CDR3 is 15 residues long. The V end lost 6 bases, the J end lost 0 bases, and 12 bases lay between the germline ends. As DNA, the CDR3 is TGTGCCAGCAGAACAACCCAGGGTAGCAATCAGCCCCAGCATTTT. Amino acid sequence: CASRTTQGSNQPQHF.

The chain is built from TRBV29-1 and TRBJ1-2; D remains ambiguous. Germline assignment: CDR1 SQVTM and CDR2 ANQGSEA. This CDR3 has 12 residues. Trimming pared 4 bases from V and 0 bases from J, leaving 6 bases between. CDR3 sequence: CSVGHANYGYTF. The DNA for the CDR3 is TGCAGCGTTGGACACGCTAACTATGGCTACACCTTC.

The chain links TRBV5-1 to TRBJ2-3; no definite D call. The germline V gene has CDR1 SGHRS and CDR2 YFSETQ. The CDR3 totals 14 residues. The V gene lost 0 bases and the J gene lost 2 bases, with 7 bases spanning the gap. The CDR3 sequence is CASSLGSYTDTQYF. CDR3 in DNA: TGCGCCAGCAGCTTGGGGAGTTACACAGATACGCAGTATTTT. The complete variable domain, with remaining parts taken from reference TRBV5-1 and TRBJ2-3, reads KAGVTQTPRYLIKTRGQQVTLSCSPISGHRSVSWYQQTPGQGLQFLFEYFSETQRNKGNFPGRFSGRQFSNSRSEMNVSTLELGDSALYLCASSLGSYTDTQYFGPGTRLTVL.

The chain joins TRBV7-2 to TRBJ2-7, with 7 bases lining up with TRBD1. V was pared by 5 bases and J by 2 bases, with 6 bases of the junction left unmatched. The CDR3 consists of 14 residues. CDR1 and CDR2 from the germline V gene are SGHTA and FQGNSA. This chain's CDR3 is CASSSPTGTYEQYF. The CDR3 nucleotides are TGTGCCAGCAGCAGCCCGACAGGGACCTACGAGCAGTACTTC.

The chain recombines TRBV20-1 with TRBJ1-2; 7 bases are shared with TRBD1. The germline V gene encodes CDR1 DFQATT and CDR2 SNEGSKA (reference sequence). Trimming took 0 bases from V and 5 from J; bases not matched to a gene: 3. The CDR3 is 13 amino acids. The CDR3 sequence is CSAREGQTYGYTF. The DNA of the CDR3 is TGCAGTGCTAGAGAGGGACAGACGTATGGCTACACCTTC.

This clonotype has just a few counts. The rearrangement links TRBV6-2 or TRBV6-3 to TRBJ2-7, with 7 positions matching TRBD1. CDR1 MNHEY and CDR2 SVGEGT come from the germline V gene. The trim removed 7 bases at V and 1 base at J, leaving 13 bases unmatched. The CDR3 is made up of 16 amino acids. CDR3 in amino acids: CASNSPAGGRSYEQYF. The DNA of the CDR3 is TGTGCCAGCAACTCCCCGGCAGGGGGAAGATCCTACGAGCAGTACTTC.

The CDR3 reads CAIRRDGASDTQYF. For the CDR3, the DNA is TGTGCCATCAGACGGGACGGGGCTTCCGATACGCAGTATTTT. This chain uses TRBV10-3 with TRBJ2-3; D may be TRBD1 or TRBD2 (5 bases each). The CDR3 totals 14 residues. V was trimmed by 6 bases and J by 6 bases, leaving 16 bases between them. Looked up from germline, CDR1 is ENHRY and CDR2 is SYGVKD.

The chain is built from TRBV7-8 and TRBJ2-5, with 7 nucleotides matching TRBD1. J gave up 2 bases and V 5 bases, and 5 bases lay outside the gene matches. Germline V lookup: CDR1 SGHVS, CDR2 FQNEAQ. The CDR3 spans 14 residues. CDR3 loop: CASSPGTVQETQYF. The CDR3 bases are TGTGCCAGCAGCCCCGGGACAGTTCAAGAGACCCAGTACTTC.

This sequence joins TRBV4-1 and TRBJ2-7; TRBD1 or TRBD2 may be the D gene (5 bases each). The V and J ends lost 5 bases and 7 bases respectively, with 12 bases between them. The CDR3 runs to 12 residues. Germline values: CDR1 MGHRA, CDR2 YSYEKL. The CDR3 loop is CASSFPEGEQYF. CDR3 sequence (DNA): TGCGCCAGCAGCTTTCCTGAGGGGGAGCAGTACTTC.

The chain uses TRBV5-4 and TRBJ1-2, with TRBD1 as a possible D gene (6 bases). Looked up from germline, CDR1 is SGHNT and CDR2 is YYREEE (reference sequence). The ends were cut back, 4 bases at V and 7 bases at J, with 20 bases in the middle. The CDR3 totals 15 residues. The CDR3 DNA sequence: TGTGCCAGCAGCCTAGACGGACAGCGAGGGGTTGGCTACACCTTC. Translation gives CASSLDGQRGVGYTF. The full variable domain, with the rest looked up from reference TRBV5-4 and TRBJ1-2, is ETGVTQSPTHLIKTRGQQVTLRCSSQSGHNTVSWYQQALGQGPQFIFQYYREEENGRGNFPPRFSGLQFPNYSSELNVNALELDDSALYLCASSLDGQRGVGYTFGSGTRLTVV.

This clonotype was counted once. This chain connects TRBV6-5 to TRBJ1-2; D is possibly TRBD1 (5 bases). Germline CDR1 MNHEY, CDR2 SVGAGI. Trimming took 0 bases from V and 6 from J, leaving 11 bases between them. The CDR3 totals 14 residues. The CDR3, as DNA: TGTGCCAGCAGTTACTCGGCAGGGAGAGATGGCTACACCTTC. The encoded protein is CASSYSAGRDGYTF.

V gene TRBV30 combines with J gene TRBJ2-7, with a possible D match to TRBD2 (5 bases). The V end lost 5 bases, the J end lost 0 bases, and 11 bases lay between the germline ends. The germline V gene has CDR1 GTSNPN and CDR2 SVGIG (reference sequence). The length of the CDR3 is 13 residues. The CDR3 nucleotides are TGTGCCTGGGCCAGAGGGAACTCCTACGAGCAGTACTTC. Translating gives CAWARGNSYEQYF.

The rearrangement joins TRBV19 to TRBJ2-6, with D possibly TRBD1 on 6 matching bases. The germline gives CDR1 LNHDA, CDR2 SQIVND (reference sequence). The CDR3 extends over 18 amino acids. Trimming cost V 5 bases and J 0 bases, with 17 bases left between them. As DNA, the CDR3 is TGTGCCAGTAGTCTTCGCTCTCAGGGGATCTCTGGGGCCAACGTCCTGACTTTC. Its protein product is CASSLRSQGISGANVLTF.

The table lists this clonotype with a count of one. The gene calls are TRBV30 and TRBJ2-1; 10 bases agree with TRBD2. There are 13 residues in the CDR3. The V gene's germline CDR1 is GTSNPN and CDR2 SVGIG (reference sequence). J was trimmed by 6 bases and V by 2 bases; bases with no gene match: 1. The CDR3 coding sequence is TGTGCCTGGAGTAGCGGGAGGGCCAATGAGCAGTTCTTC. This codes for CAWSSGRANEQFF.

The rearrangement links TRBV5-1 to TRBJ1-1, with 11 bases identical to TRBD1. This CDR3 has 17 amino acids. V lost 5 bases and J lost 0; bases outside the gene matches: 9. The germline V gene encodes CDR1 SGHRS and CDR2 YFSETQ. The DNA of the CDR3 is TGCGCCAGCAGGGGGGGGACAGGGGGGACTATGAACACTGAAGCTTTCTTT. Amino acid sequence: CASRGGTGGTMNTEAFF.

This rearrangement joins TRBV5-4 to TRBJ2-2, with D perhaps matching TRBD1 or TRBD2 (5 bases each). Per germline, CDR1 SGHNT and CDR2 YYREEE (reference sequence). The CDR3 is 16 residues long. V was shortened by 5 bases and J by 7 bases, with 21 bases between the two germline ends. CDR3 amino acids: CASRSRDGPFDGELFF. The CDR3 DNA reads as TGTGCCAGCAGAAGCCGGGACGGACCCTTTGACGGGGAGCTGTTTTTT.

The gene calls are TRBV6-5 and TRBJ1-1; D is ambiguous. The CDR3 extends over 12 amino acids. CDR1 is MNHEY, CDR2 SVGAGI, per germline. Trimming stripped 6 bases from V and 5 bases from J, with 10 bases between. The DNA of the CDR3 is TGTGCCAGCAGCGACGGAGGAACTGAAGCTTTCTTT. It encodes CASSDGGTEAFF.

This clonotype was detected only a few times. The rearrangement joins TRBV5-1 to TRBJ1-5; D is ambiguous. Germline-derived CDR1 and CDR2 are SGHRS and YFSETQ. Trimming took off 0 bases at V and 5 bases at J, with 9 bases between the two ends. This CDR3 comprises 14 residues. The chain's CDR3 is CASSLGGLDQPQHF. DNA for the CDR3: TGCGCCAGCAGCTTGGGTGGCTTGGATCAGCCCCAGCATTTT.

V is TRBV3-1 and J is TRBJ1-1; tentatively, D is TRBD1 (5 bases). CDR3 size: 14 residues. V was cut by 3 bases and J by 1 base, with 9 bases left in between. Germline assignment: CDR1 LGHDT and CDR2 YNNKEL (reference sequence). CDR3 sequence (DNA): TGTGCCAGCAGCCACCTAGACAGGAACACTGAAGCTTTCTTT. It codes for CASSHLDRNTEAFF.

V is TRBV5-1 and J is TRBJ1-1, with D tentatively TRBD1 (5 bases). V lost 0 bases and J lost 10, with 19 bases in between. The CDR3 loop spans 15 amino acids. From germline, CDR1 is SGHRS and CDR2 YFSETQ. The CDR3 reads CASSLDQGWGSRAFF. The DNA of the CDR3 is TGCGCCAGCAGCTTGGACCAGGGTTGGGGGTCGAGAGCTTTCTTT.

The CDR3 coding sequence is TGCGCCAGCAGCTTGGGGACAGGGTTTACCTACGAGCAGTACTTC. Amino acids: CASSLGTGFTYEQYF. V gene TRBV5-1 combines with J gene TRBJ2-7; the match to TRBD1 covers 8 bases. Germline V CDR1 and CDR2: SGHRS, YFSETQ. There are 15 residues in the CDR3. Trimming removed 0 bases from V and 2 bases from J; junction bases left unmatched: 4.

This chain connects TRBV7-2 to TRBJ1-1; TRBD1 might be the D (5 bases). Germline V CDR1 and CDR2: SGHTA, FQGNSA. Trimming pared 1 base from V and 11 bases from J, leaving 11 bases between. The CDR3 consists of 12 residues. This CDR3 is CASSLESGRAFF. The CDR3 nucleotides are TGTGCCAGCAGCTTAGAATCGGGACGCGCTTTCTTT.

The chain combines TRBV4-3 with TRBJ1-5, with 7 bases matching TRBD1. Germline V gives CDR1 LGHNA, CDR2 YSLEER. This CDR3 region has 16 residues. J was trimmed by 7 bases and V by 0 bases; bases with no gene match: 9. As DNA, the CDR3 is TGCGCCAGCAGCCAAGATTACGACAGGGTGGGCCAGCCCCAGCATTTT. Translating gives CASSQDYDRVGQPQHF.

The rearrangement joins TRBV9 to TRBJ1-1, with a possible D match to TRBD1 (6 bases). The V and J ends lost 0 bases and 0 bases respectively, with 9 bases between them. The germline CDR1 and CDR2 sequences are SGDLS and YYNGEE. The CDR3 length is 15 residues. CDR3 loop: CASSVGGGLNTEAFF. CDR3 DNA: TGTGCCAGCAGCGTAGGAGGGGGGCTGAACACTGAAGCTTTCTTT.

This clonotype showed up just once. The chain is built from TRBV7-2 and TRBJ1-3; D call uncertain. CDR3 length: 16 amino acids. Germline-derived CDR1 and CDR2 are SGHTA and FQGNSA. Trimming left V 5 bases short and J 1 base short, with 15 bases between. The CDR3 sequence: CASSPEHSISGNTIYF. The CDR3 nucleotides read TGTGCCAGCAGCCCAGAGCACAGCATATCTGGAAACACCATATATTTT. The full variable domain, in which reference TRBV7-2 and TRBJ1-3 provide the parts outside the CDR3, is GAGVSQSPSNKVTEKGKDVELRCDPISGHTALYWYRQSLGQGLEFLIYFQGNSAPDKSGLPSDRFSAERTGGSVSTLTIQRTQQEDSAVYLCASSPEHSISGNTIYFGEGSWLTVV.